This passage covers 26 T cell receptor beta chains from one sample sequenced in a study of response to subunit inactivated influenza vaccine (dated by TCRdb to 2016 to 2019). Library method: RT-PCR. This sample was sequenced with an Illumina HiSeq 2500. TCRdb itself trimmed the public reads at Q25 with fastp, ran MiXCR and retained productive beta chains. All rows with the same CDR3 protein become a single entry with the most common DNA and genes. Present in this sample are 490,000 or so distinct CDR3 sequences, 6% to 9% of which were seen just once. 13% of the sample goes to the ten largest clones. Sequencing used PBMCs from blood, obtained around 25 months after vaccination. These receptors originate from a man aged 50-75 years who received an inactivated influenza vaccine. Donor details come from another sample of the same person, matched by shared clones.

This chain connects TRBV5-5 to TRBJ1-6; the match to TRBD1 covers 10 bases. With V trimmed by 5 bases and J by 9 bases, 8 bases remained unmatched. The CDR3 covers 15 residues. The germline V gene has CDR1 SGHKS and CDR2 YYEKEE (reference sequence). CDR3 sequence reads: CASRGTGVIISPLHF. The CDR3 DNA reads TGTGCCAGCAGGGGGACAGGGGTTATTATTTCACCCCTCCACTTT.

This clonotype was seen more than once but under ten times. The CDR3 coding sequence is TGTGCCAGCAGTAACAGGCTCTATGGCTACACCTTC. Translated: CASSNRLYGYTF. V gene TRBV6-2 or TRBV6-3 combines with J gene TRBJ1-2, with D possibly TRBD1 on 5 matching bases. From germline, CDR1 is MNHEY and CDR2 SVGEGT. This CDR3 region has 12 residues. Trimming stripped 5 bases from V and 4 bases from J, with 8 bases between.

This clonotype was counted between two and nine times. The gene calls are TRBV10-3 and TRBJ2-2, with a weak D call TRBD1 (6 bases). This CDR3 contains 16 residues. The ends were cut back, 7 bases at V and 4 bases at J, with 19 bases in the middle. In germline, CDR1 is ENHRY, CDR2 SYGVKD. The CDR3 spells CAITSDRQAPTGELFF. For the CDR3, the DNA is TGTGCCATCACGTCGGACCGACAGGCACCCACCGGGGAGCTGTTTTTT.

This clonotype was observed at least ten times. V gene TRBV7-2 combines with J gene TRBJ1-2; no firm D call. V was pared by 3 bases and J by 8 bases, with 13 bases between. The CDR3 is 13 amino acids. Germline lookup yields CDR1 SGHTA and CDR2 FQGNSA. Here the CDR3 DNA reads TGTGCCAGCAGCTTGCCTCCAACTGGGGGCTACACCTTC. Its translation is CASSLPPTGGYTF.

The gene calls are TRBV24-1 and TRBJ2-3; possibly TRBD2 for D (6 bases). The V end lost 0 bases, the J end lost 3 bases, and 12 bases lay between the germline ends. Germline loops: CDR1 KGHDR, CDR2 SFDVKD. This CDR3 is 16 amino acids long. The CDR3 loop is CATSDLRFGGTDTQYF. CDR3 nucleotide sequence: TGTGCCACCAGTGATTTGCGTTTCGGAGGGACAGATACGCAGTATTTT.

This chain uses TRBV3-1 with TRBJ2-7; D tentatively fits TRBD1 or TRBD2 (5 bases each). The ends were cut back, 2 bases at V and 2 bases at J, with 10 bases in the middle. The CDR3 length is 14 residues. Germline V gene lookup returns CDR1 LGHDT and CDR2 YNNKEL (reference sequence). The CDR3 coding sequence is TGTGCCAGCAGCCAACCGGGACGCGCCTACGAGCAGTACTTC. This encodes CASSQPGRAYEQYF.

This clonotype was detected ten times or more. The V gene is TRBV12-3 or TRBV12-4, the J gene TRBJ1-5, with no clear D. The CDR3 is 13 amino acids. V lost 3 bases, J lost 3 bases, and 6 bases lay in between. In DNA, the CDR3 is TGTGCCAGCAGTTTGATGGACAATCAGCCCCAGCATTTT. Translated, it gives CASSLMDNQPQHF.

In its sample, this clonotype was seen many times. The chain combines TRBV9 with TRBJ2-1; TRBD2 matches at 7 bases. The CDR3 runs to 15 residues. Germline V gene sequence: CDR1 SGDLS, CDR2 YYNGEE. The J segment lost 8 bases and the V segment lost 0 bases, leaving 8 bases of the junction unmatched. DNA for the CDR3: TGTGCCAGCAGCGTAGGGCTTAGCGGGCGCGATGAGCAGTTCTTC. It encodes CASSVGLSGRDEQFF.

This clonotype was seen a handful of times. This chain links TRBV5-6 with TRBJ2-1; TRBD2 aligns across 12 bases. The CDR3 has 15 residues. The trim removed 4 bases at V and 7 bases at J, leaving 6 bases unmatched. The germline V gene encodes CDR1 SGHDT and CDR2 YYEEEE. CDR3 protein: CASSPTSGRLNEQFF. In DNA form, the CDR3 reads TGTGCCAGCAGCCCCACTAGCGGGAGGTTGAATGAGCAGTTCTTC.

This clonotype was counted many times. The chain links TRBV29-1 to TRBJ2-1; 10 nucleotides agree with TRBD2. J gave up 6 bases and V 4 bases, and 12 bases lay outside the gene matches. The CDR3 is made up of 16 amino acids. The germline V gene encodes CDR1 SQVTM and CDR2 ANQGSEA. CDR3 DNA: TGCAGCGTTGGTCCTAGCGGGAGTTTTGGGGGCAATGAGCAGTTCTTC. It encodes CSVGPSGSFGGNEQFF.

The rearrangement links TRBV29-1 to TRBJ2-2; D call uncertain. The CDR3 loop spans 10 amino acids. CDR1 is SQVTM, CDR2 ANQGSEA, per germline. This CDR3 is CGAGSGELFF. The CDR3 DNA is TGCGGCGCCGGGTCCGGGGAGCTGTTTTTT.

This clonotype appeared many times. The gene calls are TRBV20-1 and TRBJ2-1; D gene unclear. This CDR3 is built from 13 residues. The V end was cut by 0 bases, the J end by 9 bases, with 12 bases between. Germline V gene lookup returns CDR1 DFQATT and CDR2 SNEGSKA (reference sequence). CDR3 region: CSARDLQMSEQFF. The CDR3, as DNA: TGCAGTGCTAGAGACCTGCAAATGAGTGAGCAGTTCTTC.

The V gene is TRBV7-9, the J gene TRBJ2-1; a possible D gene is TRBD2 (5 bases). This CDR3 comprises 14 residues. V lost 1 base, J lost 8 bases, and 12 bases lay in between. Germline V gives CDR1 SEHNR, CDR2 FQNEAQ (reference sequence). CDR3: CASSLVLASDEQFF. DNA for the CDR3: TGTGCCAGCAGCTTAGTGCTAGCATCAGATGAGCAGTTCTTC.

The table lists this clonotype with many counts. V gene TRBV5-1 combines with J gene TRBJ1-1; D is unclear. Trimming removed 4 bases at V and 1 base at J, with 11 bases between. This CDR3 has 14 amino acids. Germline V CDR1 and CDR2: SGHRS, YFSETQ. For the CDR3, the DNA is TGCGCCAGCAGCCCCGCCGCGGGGAACACTGAAGCTTTCTTT. Amino acid sequence: CASSPAAGNTEAFF.

The chain combines TRBV7-9 with TRBJ2-3; 10 bases are a match to TRBD2. Per germline, CDR1 SEHNR and CDR2 FQNEAQ (reference sequence). The CDR3 has 17 amino acids. Germline trimming cut 4 bases from V and 1 base from J; bases unmatched to any gene: 8. The CDR3 spells CASSSLGLARRTDTQYF. CDR3 sequence (DNA): TGTGCCAGCAGCTCCCTGGGACTAGCGCGACGCACAGATACGCAGTATTTT.

The chain carries TRBV7-2 and TRBJ2-3; 10 bases line up with TRBD2. The CDR3 runs to 17 residues. The ends lost 0 bases at V and 6 bases at J; junction bases unmatched: 9. Germline-derived CDR1 and CDR2 are SGHTA and FQGNSA. The DNA for the CDR3 is TGTGCCAGCAGCTTAGCCGGGGCAGCGGGGGGGCTCGATACGCAGTATTTT. It is translated as CASSLAGAAGGLDTQYF.

The table lists this clonotype with a few counts. The V gene is TRBV20-1, the J gene TRBJ2-1; 11 positions match TRBD2. Germline CDR1 DFQATT, CDR2 SNEGSKA (reference sequence). Unmatched junction bases numbered 5, after V lost 3 bases and J lost 7 bases. The CDR3 is 14 amino acids. The CDR3 reads CSARRSGRENEQFF. CDR3 nucleotides: TGCAGTGCTAGGCGTAGCGGGAGGGAAAATGAGCAGTTCTTC.

This clonotype was observed many times. The chain links TRBV5-8 to TRBJ1-4; possibly TRBD1 for D (5 bases). The germline V gene has CDR1 SGHTS and CDR2 YDEGEE. This CDR3 contains 13 residues. Trimming removed 5 bases from V and 3 bases from J, with 8 bases in between. The CDR3 coding sequence is TGTGCCAGCAGGTGGGGCGCTAATGAAAAACTGTTTTTT. This sequence encodes CASRWGANEKLFF.

This clonotype came up a few times. J is TRBJ1-1 and V is TRBV20-1, with 8 bases aligning to TRBD1. The CDR3 is made up of 13 amino acids. CDR1 is DFQATT, CDR2 SNEGSKA, per germline (reference sequence). Unmatched junction bases numbered 3, after V lost 2 bases and J lost 4 bases. The CDR3 region is CSARYTGGTEAFF. The CDR3 region has the DNA TGCAGTGCTAGATATACAGGGGGCACTGAAGCTTTCTTT.

As regards this clonotype: A read error may explain this, as a much larger clone is one base away. V is TRBV28 and J is TRBJ2-7; 9 bases line up with TRBD2. Germline values: CDR1 MDHEN, CDR2 SYDVKM. After removal of 6 bases from V and 0 bases from J, the junction contained 3 bases not matched to a gene. The CDR3 loop spans 14 amino acids. The CDR3 sequence: CASRGSGSSYEQYF. CDR3 bases: TGTGCCAGCAGGGGTAGCGGGAGCTCCTACGAGCAGTACTTC.

DNA for the CDR3: TGTGCCAGCAGCCCCCGCATCGGGGGGCCCAATGAGCAGTTCTTC. Translating gives CASSPRIGGPNEQFF. This chain links TRBV7-2 with TRBJ2-1, with TRBD2 as a possible D gene (7 bases). V lost 5 bases, J lost 6 bases, and 17 bases lay in between. Germline CDR1 and CDR2: SGHTA and FQGNSA. CDR3 length equals 15 residues.

This clonotype was counted only a few times. The chain is built from TRBV19 and TRBJ2-1; possibly TRBD2 for D (6 bases). The V gene's germline CDR1 is LNHDA and CDR2 SQIVND (reference sequence). V was shortened by 5 bases and J by 7 bases, with 9 bases between the two germline ends. This CDR3 has 12 amino acids. This CDR3 reads CASSPSVNEQFF. CDR3 DNA sequence: TGTGCCAGTAGTCCTAGCGTAAATGAGCAGTTCTTC.

This clonotype showed up just a few times. This sequence joins TRBV6-2 or TRBV6-3 and TRBJ2-7; no clear D. The CDR3 has 13 amino acids. V was shortened by 7 bases and J by 3 bases, with 13 bases between the two germline ends. The V gene's germline CDR1 is MNHEY and CDR2 SVGEGT. The CDR3 coding sequence is TGTGCCAGCAAACTAAGGGTGTACTACGAGCAGTACTTC. Its protein product is CASKLRVYYEQYF.

There are a few counts of this clonotype. The chain joins TRBV12-3 or TRBV12-4 to TRBJ1-2; D not resolved. Deletions cut 5 bases from V and 6 bases from J, with 16 bases between. This CDR3 is 14 amino acids long. The CDR3 here is CASSQDFFGNGYTF. The CDR3 coding sequence is TGTGCCAGCAGTCAGGACTTTTTTGGAAATGGCTACACCTTC.

This clonotype was detected ten times or more. The genes are TRBV29-1 and TRBJ2-3, with D maybe TRBD1 (6 bases). CDR1 SQVTM and CDR2 ANQGSEA come from the germline V gene. Trimming cost V 7 bases and J 4 bases, with 12 bases left between them. CDR3 size: 12 residues. CDR3 coding DNA: TGCAGCGAGCAGGGGCCCTCAGATACGCAGTATTTT. This codes for CSEQGPSDTQYF.

This clonotype appeared a few times. This rearrangement joins TRBV4-2 to TRBJ2-1; tentatively, D is TRBD2 (6 bases). This CDR3 contains 15 residues. The V gene lost 0 bases and the J gene lost 8 bases, with 14 bases spanning the gap. Germline loops: CDR1 LGHNA, CDR2 YNFKEQ. CDR3 sequence: CASSQDPASVYEQFF. The CDR3 DNA sequence: TGTGCCAGCAGCCAAGATCCGGCTAGCGTCTATGAGCAGTTCTTC.